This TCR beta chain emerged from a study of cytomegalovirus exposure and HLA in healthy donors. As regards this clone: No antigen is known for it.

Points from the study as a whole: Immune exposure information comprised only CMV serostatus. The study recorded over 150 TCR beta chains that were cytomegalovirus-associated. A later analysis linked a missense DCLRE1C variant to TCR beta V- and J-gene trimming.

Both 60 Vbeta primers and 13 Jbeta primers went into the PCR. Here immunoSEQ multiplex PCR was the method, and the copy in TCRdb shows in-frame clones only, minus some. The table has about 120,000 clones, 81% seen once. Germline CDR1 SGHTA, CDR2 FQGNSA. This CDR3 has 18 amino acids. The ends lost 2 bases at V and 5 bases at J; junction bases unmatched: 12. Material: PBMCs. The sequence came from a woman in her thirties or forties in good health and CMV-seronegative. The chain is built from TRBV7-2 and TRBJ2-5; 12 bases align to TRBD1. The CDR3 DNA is TGTGCCAGCAGCTTACTGAGGGGACAGGGGGCACAGCCTGAGACCCAGTACTTC. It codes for CASSLLRGQGAQPETQYF.